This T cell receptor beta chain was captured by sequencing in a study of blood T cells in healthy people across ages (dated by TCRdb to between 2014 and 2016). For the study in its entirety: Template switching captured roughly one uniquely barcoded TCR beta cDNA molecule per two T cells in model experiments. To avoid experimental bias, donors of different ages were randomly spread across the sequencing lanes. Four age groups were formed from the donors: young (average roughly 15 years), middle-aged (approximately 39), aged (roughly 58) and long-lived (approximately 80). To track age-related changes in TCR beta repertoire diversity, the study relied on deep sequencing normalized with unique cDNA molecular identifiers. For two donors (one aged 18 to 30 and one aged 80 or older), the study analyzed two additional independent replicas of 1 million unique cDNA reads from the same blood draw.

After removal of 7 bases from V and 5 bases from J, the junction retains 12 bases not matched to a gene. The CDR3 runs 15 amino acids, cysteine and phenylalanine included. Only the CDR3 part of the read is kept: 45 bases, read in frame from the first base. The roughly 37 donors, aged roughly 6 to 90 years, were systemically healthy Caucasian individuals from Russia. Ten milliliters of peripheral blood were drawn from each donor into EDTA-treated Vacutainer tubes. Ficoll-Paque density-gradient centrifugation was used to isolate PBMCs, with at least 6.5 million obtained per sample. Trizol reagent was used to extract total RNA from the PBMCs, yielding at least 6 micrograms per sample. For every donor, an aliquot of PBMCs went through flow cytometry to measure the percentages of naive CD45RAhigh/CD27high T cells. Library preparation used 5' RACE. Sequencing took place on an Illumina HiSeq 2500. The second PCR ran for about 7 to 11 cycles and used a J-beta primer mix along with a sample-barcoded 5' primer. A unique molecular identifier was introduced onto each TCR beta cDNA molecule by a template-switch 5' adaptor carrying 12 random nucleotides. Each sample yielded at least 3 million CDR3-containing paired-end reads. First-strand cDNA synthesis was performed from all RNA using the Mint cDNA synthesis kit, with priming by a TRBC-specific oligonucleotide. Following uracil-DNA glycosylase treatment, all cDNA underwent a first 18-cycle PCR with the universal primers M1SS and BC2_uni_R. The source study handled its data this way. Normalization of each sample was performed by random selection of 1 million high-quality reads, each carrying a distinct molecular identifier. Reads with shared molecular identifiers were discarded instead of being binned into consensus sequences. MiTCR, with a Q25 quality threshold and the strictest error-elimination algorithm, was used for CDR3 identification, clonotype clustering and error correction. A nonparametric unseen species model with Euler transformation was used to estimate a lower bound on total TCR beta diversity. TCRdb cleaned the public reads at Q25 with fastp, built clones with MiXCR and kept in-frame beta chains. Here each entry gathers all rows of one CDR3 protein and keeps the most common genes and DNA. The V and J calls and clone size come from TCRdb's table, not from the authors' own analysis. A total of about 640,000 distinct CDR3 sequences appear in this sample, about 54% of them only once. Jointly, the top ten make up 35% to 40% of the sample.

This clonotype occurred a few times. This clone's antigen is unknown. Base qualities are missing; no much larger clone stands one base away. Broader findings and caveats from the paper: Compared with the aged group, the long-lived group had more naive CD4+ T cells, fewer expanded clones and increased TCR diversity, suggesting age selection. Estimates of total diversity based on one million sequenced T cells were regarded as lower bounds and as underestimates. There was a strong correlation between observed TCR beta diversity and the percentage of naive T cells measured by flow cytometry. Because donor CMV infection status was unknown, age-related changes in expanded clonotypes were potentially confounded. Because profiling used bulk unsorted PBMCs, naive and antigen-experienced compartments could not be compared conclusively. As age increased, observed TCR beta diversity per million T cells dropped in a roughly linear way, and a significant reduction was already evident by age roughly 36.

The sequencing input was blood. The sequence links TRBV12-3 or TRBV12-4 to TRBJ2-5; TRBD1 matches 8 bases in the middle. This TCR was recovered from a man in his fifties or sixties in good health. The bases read TGTGCCAGCACCTCCAGACAGGGGCTGGGGGAGACCCAGTACTTC. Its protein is CASTSRQGLGETQYF.